This TCR beta chain was sequenced for a study of beta chain features in type 1 diabetes. Overall study context: When patients were set against healthy donors, age, gender and cell yields were similar.

There are 15 residues in the CDR3. After removal of 4 bases from V and 6 bases from J, the junction contained 10 bases not matched to a gene. Germline CDR1 reads SGHTA; CDR2 reads FQGTGA. For this clone: Its specificity is not known.

The study, taken as a whole, reports: Whether TCRB rearrangement is influenced by HLA type went unresolved here. All four CD4+ subsets of Type 1 diabetes patients contained TCRB CDR3s that were moderately but significantly shorter. Naive, central memory and Treg TCRB repertoires appeared more alike in patients than in healthy donors.

Sequenced material consisted of expressed TCRB transcripts (all of the isolated RNA was reverse transcribed). Assay: immunoSEQ multiplex PCR; the TCRdb copy retains only in-frame clones and omits some. The sample shows roughly 140,000 clones, 10% of them seen only once. The single heparinised draw taken from each donor contained approximately 100 mL of blood on average. The receptor comes from a man younger than 40 with type 1 diabetes. Sequencing was carried out using central memory CD4+ T cells from blood. This sequence joins TRBV7-3 and TRBJ1-2; 8 bases agree with TRBD1. CDR3 sequence reads: CASSSSGTGGHGYTF. The CDR3 region has the DNA TGTGCCAGCAGCTCATCCGGGACAGGCGGCCATGGCTACACCTTC.